The 5 T cell receptor beta chains in this list originate from one sample, sequenced in a study of cytomegalovirus exposure and HLA in healthy donors. Amplification used 60 Vbeta primers and 13 Jbeta primers. Sequenced by immunoSEQ multiplex PCR; TCRdb stores in-frame clones only, minus some. The sample has 150,000 to 200,000 clones, roughly 79% seen once; the top ten hold roughly an eighth. The sample comprised PBMCs. The receptor set was obtained from a woman in her forties or fifties in good health and CMV-seronegative.

The chain has TRBV5-1 and TRBJ2-1; D is perhaps TRBD2 (7 bases). This CDR3 comprises 17 residues. Germline CDR1 and CDR2: SGHRS and YFSETQ. V gave up 3 bases and J gave up 3 bases, with 19 bases separating them. DNA for the CDR3: TGCGCCAGCAGCTGGGGGGGGGCGGGGGCGTACTACAATGAGCAGTTCTTC. It yields the protein CASSWGGAGAYYNEQFF.

The rearrangement joins TRBV19 to TRBJ2-3, with TRBD2 matching over 12 bases. Germline CDR1 is LNHDA and CDR2 is SQIVND (reference sequence). The CDR3 spans 16 residues. The J segment lost 6 bases and the V segment lost 4 bases, leaving 8 bases of the junction unmatched. Written as DNA, the CDR3 is TGTGCCAGTAGTAAGAGACTAGCGGGAGTAGGTGATACGCAGTATTTT. Protein product: CASSKRLAGVGDTQYF.

The rearrangement joins TRBV6-5 to TRBJ2-3, with 9 bases fitting TRBD2. The CDR3 totals 16 residues. Germline CDR1 and CDR2: MNHEY and SVGAGI. Trimming removed 2 bases from V and 4 bases from J; junction bases left unmatched: 7. CDR3 region: CASSYKEVAGADTQYF. CDR3 nucleotide sequence: TGTGCCAGCAGTTACAAGGAAGTAGCGGGAGCAGATACGCAGTATTTT.

The chain recombines TRBV4-1 with TRBJ1-6; TRBD1 is a possible D gene (6 bases). V lost 0 bases and J lost 7, with 13 bases in between. This CDR3 spans 16 amino acids. Germline lookup yields CDR1 MGHRA and CDR2 YSYEKL. As DNA, the CDR3 is TGCGCCAGCAGCCAAGATCCGGCAGGGGCGAATTCACCCCTCCACTTT. This sequence encodes CASSQDPAGANSPLHF.

The J gene is TRBJ1-4, the V gene TRBV7-8; D is uncertain. This CDR3 has 12 amino acids. Germline lookup yields CDR1 SGHVS and CDR2 FQNEAQ. V was trimmed by 1 base and J by 7 bases, leaving 4 bases between them. The CDR3 protein is CASSLVGEKLFF. The CDR3 nucleotides are TGTGCCAGCAGCTTAGTCGGTGAAAAACTGTTTTTT.